Below, one T cell receptor beta chain is given with its context. No antigen is known for it. Germline V CDR1 and CDR2: LNHNV, YYDKDF (reference sequence). The CDR3 has 16 amino acids. The ends lost 4 bases at V and 8 bases at J; junction bases unmatched: 13. A J-beta primer mix and a sample-barcoded 5' primer were used in a second PCR of roughly 6 to 12 cycles. Every cDNA was tagged by a template-switch adaptor with 12 random nucleotides. MiXCR, run by TCRdb on the 5' RACE reads, gives a single entry per CDR3 protein. Of some 1.4 million distinct CDR3 sequences in the sample, around 39% were seen once. This sample was included in a study of blood T cells in healthy people across ages. The study's findings and limits: Per-million-T-cell TCR beta diversity fell roughly linearly with age. Higher diversity and more naive CD4+ cells were features of long-lived donors, compared to aged donors.

The TCR sequence derives from a woman in her late teens or twenties in good health. Specimen: blood. The chain links TRBV15 to TRBJ1-2; 10 bases map to TRBD1. The CDR3 loop reads CATSKVRTGTGEGYTF. In DNA form, the CDR3 reads TGTGCCACCAGCAAGGTACGGACTGGGACAGGGGAAGGCTACACCTTC.